The entry below gives a single TCR beta chain sequence along with its context. Its antigen remains unknown. V was shortened by 4 bases and J by 6 bases, with 11 bases between the two germline ends. This CDR3 contains 13 residues. CDR1 and CDR2 from the germline V gene are SGHKS and YYEKEE (reference sequence). The study ran its PCR with 60 Vbeta and 13 Jbeta primers. The table came from immunoSEQ multiplex PCR; TCRdb's copy has only in-frame clones and leaves some out. This table lists about 41,000 clones. This entry belongs to a study of cytomegalovirus exposure and HLA in healthy donors. Study-level background: An early release of data contained 80 million to 85 million unique TCRs, which came from HLA-typed donors. Genotyping of 300 to 450 donors showed that approximately 83% belonged to the Caucasian-associated ancestry cluster.

Regarding the study as a whole: Later work associated 16,951 TCR beta sequences with HLA alleles at 0.05 false discovery rate. There was a cluster of highly shared sequence variants that was likely a sequencing artifact.

The source material was PBMCs. The rearrangement joins TRBV5-5 to TRBJ1-5; D unclear. This TCR was recovered from a man aged 25-45 years in good health and CMV-seronegative. Here the CDR3 DNA reads TGTGCCAGCAGCCTCGAGGTCAGTCAGCCCCAGCATTTT. This translates into CASSLEVSQPQHF. The full variable domain, with the rest looked up from reference TRBV5-5 and TRBJ1-5, is DAGVTQSPTHLIKTRGQQVTLRCSPISGHKSVSWYQQVLGQGPQFIFQYYEKEERGRGNFPDRFSARQFPNYSSELNVNALLLGDSALYLCASSLEVSQPQHFGDGTRLSIL.